These 13 T cell receptor beta chains share one sample of origin, sequenced in a study of OX40 agonist ivuxolimab in advanced cancers. Generated by immunoSEQ multiplex PCR, the TCRdb table keeps only in-frame clones and is missing some. The sample records tens of thousands of clones, roughly 84% being singletons. Source: CD4+ or CD8+ T cells sorted from blood, taken in a trial of the OX40 agonist ivuxolimab. Receptor source: an adult with an advanced solid tumor such as melanoma, head and neck, liver or kidney cancer.

The V call is TRBV27, the J call TRBJ1-1; D call uncertain. V dropped 8 bases and J dropped 5 bases, with 9 bases sitting between them. This CDR3 contains 11 residues. Germline CDR1 MNHEY, CDR2 SMNVEV (reference sequence). This chain's CDR3 is CASGSGTEAFF. The CDR3 DNA reads as TGTGCCAGCGGATCGGGGACTGAAGCTTTCTTT.

This chain connects TRBV5-4 to TRBJ2-7, with no clear D. This CDR3 has 15 residues. The germline V and J ends were trimmed by 1 base and 2 bases, with 13 bases remaining between them. The V gene's germline CDR1 is SGHNT and CDR2 YYREEE (reference sequence). The CDR3 here is CASSLSSGVTYEQYF. The CDR3 DNA reads TGTGCCAGCAGCTTGTCATCTGGGGTAACCTACGAGCAGTACTTC. The full variable domain, completed using reference TRBV5-4 and TRBJ2-7, is ETGVTQSPTHLIKTRGQQVTLRCSSQSGHNTVSWYQQALGQGPQFIFQYYREEENGRGNFPPRFSGLQFPNYSSELNVNALELDDSALYLCASSLSSGVTYEQYFGPGTRLTVT.

CDR3 bases: TGTGCCAGCAGCTTGGAAGCAGGGGAAAACTACGAGCAGTACTTC. Translation gives CASSLEAGENYEQYF. The J gene is TRBJ2-7, the V gene TRBV11-2, with D possibly TRBD1 on 6 matching bases. CDR1 is SGHAT, CDR2 FQNNGV, per germline. CDR3 length: 15 amino acids. V shed 3 bases and J shed 3 bases, with 15 bases lying between them.

Written as DNA, the CDR3 is TGTGCCAGCAGTTGGGGGACTGCTGAAGCTTTCTTT. It encodes CASSWGTAEAFF. V and J are TRBV6-1 and TRBJ1-1; D may be TRBD1 (5 bases). This CDR3 has 12 amino acids. CDR1 and CDR2 from the germline V gene are MNHNS and SASEGT. Trimming took 5 bases from V and 6 from J, leaving 10 bases between them.

The chain employs TRBV14 and TRBJ1-1; D remains ambiguous. Germline V CDR1 and CDR2: SGHDN, FVKESK. The CDR3 has 12 amino acids. Between the trimmed V and J ends, which lost 4 bases and 4 bases, there was a span of 7 bases. Here the CDR3 reads CASSLIGTEAFF. In DNA, the CDR3 is TGTGCCAGCAGCCTGATAGGCACTGAAGCTTTCTTT.

This rearrangement joins TRBV19 to TRBJ1-1, with 7 bases lining up with TRBD1. In germline, CDR1 is LNHDA, CDR2 SQIVND (reference sequence). The V segment lost 3 bases and the J segment 4 bases; nucleotides outside the gene matches: 5. The CDR3 spans 14 residues. The CDR3 protein is CASSMGAGGTEAFF. For the CDR3, the DNA is TGTGCCAGTAGTATGGGGGCAGGGGGCACTGAAGCTTTCTTT.

The chain couples TRBV11-1 to TRBJ2-7; D is possibly TRBD1 (5 bases). V lost 5 bases to trimming and J lost 2 bases, with 10 bases between them. Germline V gene data show CDR1 as SGHAT and CDR2 as FQDESV (reference sequence). The CDR3 is 13 amino acids. In nucleotides, the CDR3 is TGTGCCAGCAGCCTTGGGGCCGCCTACGAGCAGTACTTC. Encoded protein: CASSLGAAYEQYF.

Judged by abundance, this clone is medium-sized. The chain is built from TRBV4-1 and TRBJ1-1; D uncertain. Germline V gene data show CDR1 as MGHRA and CDR2 as YSYEKL. Trimming shortened V by 4 bases and J by 2 bases, and 8 bases separated the two germline ends. The CDR3 covers 13 residues. The CDR3 sequence: CASSPRSNTEAFF. CDR3 nucleotide sequence: TGCGCCAGCAGCCCTCGGTCCAACACTGAAGCTTTCTTT.

The V and J genes are TRBV6-6 and TRBJ1-2; D is perhaps TRBD1 (6 bases). The CDR3 is 15 residues long. Germline CDR1 reads MNHNY; CDR2 reads SVGAGI (reference sequence). The germline V and J ends were trimmed by 3 bases and 0 bases, with 11 bases remaining between them. The CDR3 here is CASSYNTGTNYGYTF. Written as DNA, the CDR3 is TGTGCCAGCAGTTATAACACAGGGACTAACTATGGCTACACCTTC.

The genes are TRBV6-1 and TRBJ2-7; weak D call: TRBD2 (6 bases). The CDR3 runs to 13 residues. Germline values: CDR1 MNHNS, CDR2 SASEGT. Between the trimmed V and J ends, which lost 1 base and 5 bases, there was a span of 9 bases. The CDR3 region has the DNA TGTGCCAGCAGTGAAGGGGACTGGAACGAGCAGTACTTC. It codes for CASSEGDWNEQYF.

The rearrangement joins TRBV19 to TRBJ2-1, with 8 bases that match TRBD1. This CDR3 comprises 13 residues. Trimming removed 6 bases from V and 10 bases from J; junction bases left unmatched: 8. CDR1 and CDR2 from the germline V gene are LNHDA and SQIVND (reference sequence). The CDR3 nucleotides are TGTGCCAGTAGCTGGACAGGGACCGGGGAGCAGTTCTTC. Amino acid sequence: CASSWTGTGEQFF.

The CDR3 sequence is CSVVPSAGDRSYEQYF. For the CDR3, the DNA is TGCAGCGTTGTACCCTCGGCAGGGGATCGGTCCTACGAGCAGTACTTC. The V and J genes are TRBV29-1 and TRBJ2-7; TRBD1 is a possible D gene (6 bases). The CDR3 loop spans 16 amino acids. Trimming took 4 bases from V and 1 from J, leaving 20 bases between them. Looked up from germline, CDR1 is SQVTM and CDR2 is ANQGSEA.

The chain links TRBV27 to TRBJ1-1; D remains unclear. The ends were cut back, 0 bases at V and 6 bases at J, with 8 bases in the middle. The germline gives CDR1 MNHEY, CDR2 SMNVEV (reference sequence). The CDR3 has 13 amino acids. CDR3 in DNA: TGTGCCAGCAGTTTATCAACAGAGGCTGAAGCTTTCTTT. Translating gives CASSLSTEAEAFF.